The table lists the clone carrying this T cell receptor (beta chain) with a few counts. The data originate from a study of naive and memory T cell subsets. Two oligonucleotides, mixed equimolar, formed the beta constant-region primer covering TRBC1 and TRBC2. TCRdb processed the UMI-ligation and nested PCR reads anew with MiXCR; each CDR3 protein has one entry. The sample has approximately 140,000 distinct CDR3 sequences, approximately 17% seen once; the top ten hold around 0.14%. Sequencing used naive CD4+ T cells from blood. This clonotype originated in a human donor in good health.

The CDR3 loop is CAWRSARGAGTEAFF. CDR3 DNA sequence: TGTGCCTGGAGGTCCGCAAGGGGCGCGGGCACTGAAGCTTTCTTT. V usage is TRBV30 and J usage is TRBJ1-1; tentative D call: TRBD1 (5 bases). V lost 3 bases and J lost 4, with 18 bases in between. Germline-derived CDR1 and CDR2 are GTSNPN and SVGIG (reference sequence). This CDR3 comprises 15 residues.